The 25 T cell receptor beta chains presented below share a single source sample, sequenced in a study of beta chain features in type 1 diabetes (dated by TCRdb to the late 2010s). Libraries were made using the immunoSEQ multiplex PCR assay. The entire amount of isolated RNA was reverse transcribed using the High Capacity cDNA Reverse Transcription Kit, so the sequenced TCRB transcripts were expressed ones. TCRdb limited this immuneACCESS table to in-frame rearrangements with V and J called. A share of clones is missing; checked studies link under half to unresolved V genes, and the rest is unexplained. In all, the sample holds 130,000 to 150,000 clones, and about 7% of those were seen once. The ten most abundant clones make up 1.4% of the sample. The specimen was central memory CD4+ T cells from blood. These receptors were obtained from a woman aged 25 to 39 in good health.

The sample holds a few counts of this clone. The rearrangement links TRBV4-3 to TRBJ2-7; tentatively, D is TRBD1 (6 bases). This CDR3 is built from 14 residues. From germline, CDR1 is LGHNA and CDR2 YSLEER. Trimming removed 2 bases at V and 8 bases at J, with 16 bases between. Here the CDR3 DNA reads TGCGCCAGCAGCCAAACCAACAGGGTCGGAAAGCAGTACTTC. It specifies CASSQTNRVGKQYF.

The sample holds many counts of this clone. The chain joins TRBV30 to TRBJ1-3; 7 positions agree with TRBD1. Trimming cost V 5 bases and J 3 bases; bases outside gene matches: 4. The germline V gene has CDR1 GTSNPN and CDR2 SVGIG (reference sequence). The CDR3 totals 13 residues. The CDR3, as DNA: TGTGCCTGGGACGGGACAGTTGGAAACACCATATATTTT. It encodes CAWDGTVGNTIYF.

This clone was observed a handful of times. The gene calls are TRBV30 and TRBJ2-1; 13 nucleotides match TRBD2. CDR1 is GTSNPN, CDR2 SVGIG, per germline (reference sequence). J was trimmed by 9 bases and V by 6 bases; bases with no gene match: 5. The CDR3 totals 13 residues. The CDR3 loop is CACGLAGEGEQFF. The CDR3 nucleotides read TGTGCCTGTGGACTAGCGGGAGAGGGTGAGCAGTTCTTC.

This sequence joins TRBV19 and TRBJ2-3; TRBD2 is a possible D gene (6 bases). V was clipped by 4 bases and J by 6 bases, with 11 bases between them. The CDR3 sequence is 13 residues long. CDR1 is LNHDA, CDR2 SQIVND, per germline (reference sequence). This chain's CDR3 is CASSRGLSDTQYF. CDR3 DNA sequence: TGTGCCAGTAGTAGGGGACTTTCGGATACGCAGTATTTT.

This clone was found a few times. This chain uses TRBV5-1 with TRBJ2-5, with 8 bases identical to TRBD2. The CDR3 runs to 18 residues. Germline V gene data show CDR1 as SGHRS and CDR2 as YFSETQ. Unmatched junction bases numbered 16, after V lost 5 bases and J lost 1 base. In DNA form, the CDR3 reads TGCGCCAGCAGGTCCGGTCTAGCGGGTCAAGGGGGCCAAGAGACCCAGTACTTC. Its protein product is CASRSGLAGQGGQETQYF.

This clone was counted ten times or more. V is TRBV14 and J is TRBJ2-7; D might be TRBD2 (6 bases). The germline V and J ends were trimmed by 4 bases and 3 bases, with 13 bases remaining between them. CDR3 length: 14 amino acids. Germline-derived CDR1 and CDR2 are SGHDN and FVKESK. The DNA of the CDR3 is TGTGCCAGCAGCCGTGGGGGGAGCCTCTACGAGCAGTACTTC. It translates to CASSRGGSLYEQYF. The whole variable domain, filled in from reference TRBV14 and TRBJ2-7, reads EAGVTQFPSHSVIEKGQTVTLRCDPISGHDNLYWYRRVMGKEIKFLLHFVKESKQDESGMPNNRFLAERTGGTYSTLKVQPAELEDSGVYFCASSRGGSLYEQYFGPGTRLTVT.

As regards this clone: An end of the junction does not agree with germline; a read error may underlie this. CDR3 protein: CASSLIRTGLNEQFF. CDR3 coding DNA: TGCGCCAGCAGCCTAATCCGGACAGGGCTCAATGAGCAGTTCTTC. The rearrangement joins TRBV7-2 to TRBJ2-1, with TRBD1 identical over 8 bases. The CDR3 has 15 residues. Germline loops: CDR1 SGHTA, CDR2 FQGNSA.

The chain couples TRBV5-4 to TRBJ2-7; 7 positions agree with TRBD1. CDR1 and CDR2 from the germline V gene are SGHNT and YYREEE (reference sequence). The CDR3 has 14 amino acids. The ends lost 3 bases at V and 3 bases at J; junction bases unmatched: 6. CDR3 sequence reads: CASSSGQTHYEQYF. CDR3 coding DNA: TGTGCCAGCAGCTCGGGACAGACTCACTACGAGCAGTACTTC.

The CDR3 bases are TGCGCCAGCAGCTTAGAGACTTACAATGAGCAGTTCTTC. Its protein is CASSLETYNEQFF. This chain links TRBV5-1 with TRBJ2-1; no definite D call. V dropped 2 bases and J dropped 4 bases, with 7 bases sitting between them. Germline V gives CDR1 SGHRS, CDR2 YFSETQ. The length of the CDR3 is 13 residues.

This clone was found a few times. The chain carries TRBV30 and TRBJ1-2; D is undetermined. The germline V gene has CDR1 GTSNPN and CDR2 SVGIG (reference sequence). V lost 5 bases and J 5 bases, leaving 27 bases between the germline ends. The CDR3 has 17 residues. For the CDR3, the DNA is TGTGCCTGGTTCCGGGCAGACGCCCACGGTCGGGGTTATGGCTACACCTTC. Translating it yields CAWFRADAHGRGYGYTF.

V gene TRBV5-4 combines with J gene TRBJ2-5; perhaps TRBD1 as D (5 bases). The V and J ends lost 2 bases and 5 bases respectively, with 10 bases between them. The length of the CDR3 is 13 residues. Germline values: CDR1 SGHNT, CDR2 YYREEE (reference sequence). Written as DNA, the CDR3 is TGTGCCAGCAGCTTCCAGGGTACGGAGACCCAGTACTTC. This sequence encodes CASSFQGTETQYF.

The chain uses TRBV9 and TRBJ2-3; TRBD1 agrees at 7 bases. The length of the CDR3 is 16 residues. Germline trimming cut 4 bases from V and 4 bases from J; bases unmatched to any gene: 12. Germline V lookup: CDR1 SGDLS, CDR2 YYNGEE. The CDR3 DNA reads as TGTGCCAGCAGCCCCAGAAACGACAGGGACCCAGATACGCAGTATTTT. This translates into CASSPRNDRDPDTQYF.

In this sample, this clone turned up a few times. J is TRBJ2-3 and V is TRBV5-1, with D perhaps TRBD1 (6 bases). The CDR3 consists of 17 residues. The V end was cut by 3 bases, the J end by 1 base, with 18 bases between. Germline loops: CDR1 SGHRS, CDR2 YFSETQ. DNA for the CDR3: TGCGCCAGCAGCTCTACCTCACCGACAGGTGGCACAGATACGCAGTATTTT. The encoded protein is CASSSTSPTGGTDTQYF.

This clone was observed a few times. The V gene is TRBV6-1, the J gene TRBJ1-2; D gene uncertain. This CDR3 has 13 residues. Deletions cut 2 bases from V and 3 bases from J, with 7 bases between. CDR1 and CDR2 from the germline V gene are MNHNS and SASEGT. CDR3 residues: CASSEPPDYGYTF. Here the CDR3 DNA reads TGTGCCAGCAGTGAACCGCCGGACTATGGCTACACCTTC.

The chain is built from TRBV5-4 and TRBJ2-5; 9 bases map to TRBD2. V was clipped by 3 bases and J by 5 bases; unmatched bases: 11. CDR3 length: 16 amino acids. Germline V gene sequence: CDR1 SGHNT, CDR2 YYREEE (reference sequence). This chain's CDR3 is CASSSSGLARGETQYF. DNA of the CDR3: TGTGCCAGCAGCTCTTCTGGACTAGCGAGGGGGGAGACCCAGTACTTC. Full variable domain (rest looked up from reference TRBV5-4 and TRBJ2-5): ETGVTQSPTHLIKTRGQQVTLRCSSQSGHNTVSWYQQALGQGPQFIFQYYREEENGRGNFPPRFSGLQFPNYSSELNVNALELDDSALYLCASSSSGLARGETQYFGPGTRLLVL.

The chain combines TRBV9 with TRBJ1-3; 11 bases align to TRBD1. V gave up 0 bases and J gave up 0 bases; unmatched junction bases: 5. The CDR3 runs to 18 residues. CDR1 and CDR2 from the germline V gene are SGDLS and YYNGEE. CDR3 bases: TGTGCCAGCAGCGTAGACGGACAGGGGGCTAACTCTGGAAACACCATATATTTT. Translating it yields CASSVDGQGANSGNTIYF.

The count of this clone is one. The CDR3 sequence: CATSRDPPPSGNIQYF. CDR3 sequence (DNA): TGTGCCACCAGCAGAGATCCGCCCCCTAGCGGAAACATTCAGTACTTC. The chain has TRBV15 and TRBJ2-4, with 7 bases that match TRBD2. The junction had 8 bases not matched to a gene; V was cut back by 0 bases and J by 6 bases. The CDR3 has 16 residues. Germline V gene data show CDR1 as LNHNV and CDR2 as YYDKDF (reference sequence).

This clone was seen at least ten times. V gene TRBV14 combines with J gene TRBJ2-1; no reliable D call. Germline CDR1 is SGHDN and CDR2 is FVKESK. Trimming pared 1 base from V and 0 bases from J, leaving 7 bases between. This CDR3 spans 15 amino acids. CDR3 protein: CASSQVPSSYNEQFF. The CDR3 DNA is TGTGCCAGCAGCCAAGTCCCGAGCTCCTACAATGAGCAGTTCTTC.

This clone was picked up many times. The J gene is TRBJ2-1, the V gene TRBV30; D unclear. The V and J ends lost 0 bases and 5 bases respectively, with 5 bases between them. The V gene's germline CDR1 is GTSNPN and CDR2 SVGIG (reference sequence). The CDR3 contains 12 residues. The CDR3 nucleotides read TGTGCCTGGAGTGTTAGTCACAATGAGCAGTTCTTC. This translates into CAWSVSHNEQFF.

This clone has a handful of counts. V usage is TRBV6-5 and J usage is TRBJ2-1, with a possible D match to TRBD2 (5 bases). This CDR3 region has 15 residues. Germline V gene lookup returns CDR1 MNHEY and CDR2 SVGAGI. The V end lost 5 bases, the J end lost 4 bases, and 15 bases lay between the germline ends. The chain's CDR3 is CASSVSSFEYNEQFF. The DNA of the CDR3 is TGTGCCAGCAGTGTGTCTAGCTTCGAGTACAATGAGCAGTTCTTC.

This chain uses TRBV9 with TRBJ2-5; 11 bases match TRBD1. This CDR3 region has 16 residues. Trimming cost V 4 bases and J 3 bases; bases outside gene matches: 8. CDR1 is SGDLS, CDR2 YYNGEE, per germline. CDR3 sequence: CASSPWDRGKEETQYF. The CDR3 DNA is TGTGCCAGCAGCCCCTGGGACAGGGGGAAGGAAGAGACCCAGTACTTC.

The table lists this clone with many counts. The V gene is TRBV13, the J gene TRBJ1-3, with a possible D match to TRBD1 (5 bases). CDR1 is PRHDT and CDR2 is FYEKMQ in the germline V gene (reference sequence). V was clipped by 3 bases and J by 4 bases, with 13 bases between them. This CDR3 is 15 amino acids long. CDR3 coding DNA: TGTGCCAGCAGCTTCCAGGGTTCGAAAGGAAACACCATATATTTT. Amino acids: CASSFQGSKGNTIYF.

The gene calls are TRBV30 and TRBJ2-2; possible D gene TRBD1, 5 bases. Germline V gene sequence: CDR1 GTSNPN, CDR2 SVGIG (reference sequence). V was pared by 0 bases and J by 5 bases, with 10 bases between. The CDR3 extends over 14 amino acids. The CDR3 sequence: CAWSVQSGTGELFF. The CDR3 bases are TGTGCCTGGAGTGTACAGTCAGGGACCGGGGAGCTGTTTTTT.

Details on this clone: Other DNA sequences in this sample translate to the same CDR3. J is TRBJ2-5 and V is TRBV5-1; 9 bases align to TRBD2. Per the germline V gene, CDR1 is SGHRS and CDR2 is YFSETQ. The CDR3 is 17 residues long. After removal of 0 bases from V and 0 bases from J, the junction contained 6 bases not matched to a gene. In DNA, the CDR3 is TGCGCCAGCAGCTTGGCCGGGAGCGGGAGGTACCAAGAGACCCAGTACTTC. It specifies CASSLAGSGRYQETQYF.

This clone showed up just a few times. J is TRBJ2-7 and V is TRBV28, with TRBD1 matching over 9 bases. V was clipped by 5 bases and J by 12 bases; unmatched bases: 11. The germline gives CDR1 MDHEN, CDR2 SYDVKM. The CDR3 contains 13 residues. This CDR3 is CASSGTGRTEAYF. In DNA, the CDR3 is TGTGCCAGCAGTGGGACAGGGCGGACGGAGGCGTACTTC.